This TCR beta chain was recovered during a study of tumor-infiltrating lymphocytes in primary liver carcinoma. Study as a whole: Male and female patients aged 30 to 69 years made up the cohort.

This CDR3 comprises 16 residues. The germline CDR1 and CDR2 sequences are MDHEN and SYDVKM. Researchers drew blood RNA from unsorted whole blood and extracted germline DNA as well. Surgery was preceded by the collection of 3.5 to 4.5 milliliters of peripheral blood. A remark on this clonotype: The germline gene is not matched at one end of the junction; a read error may be the cause.

TCR beta cDNA was made from 400 to 500 ng total RNA with a constant-region primer. ARM-PCR was slightly modified, and three nested multiplex PCR rounds with it gave rise to the TCR beta libraries. Both of the initial two PCR rounds ran for approximately 11 cycles and employed TRBV1-TRBV30 forward primers alongside a C-beta reverse primer. TCRdb recomputed calls from the multiplex PCR reads with MiXCR, one row per CDR3 protein. This sample has 180,000 or so distinct CDR3 sequences; roughly three fifths occur once, and the top ten carry approximately 65%. This chain uses TRBV28 with TRBJ2-1; possibly TRBD2 for D (5 bases). The receptor was derived from a man aged 35 to 55 with primary liver carcinoma and hepatitis B virus infection. The sample consisted of peripheral blood. The CDR3 DNA reads TGTGTCAGCAGCACAGACCCCAGGTTGAGCGGCAATGAGCAGTTCTTC. Translated: CVSSTDPRLSGNEQFF.